This TCR beta chain was observed in a study of T cells after yellow fever vaccination. General study results and limits: Once the booster was given, most primary-vaccination clones reappeared, at around 96% for CD4 and around 90% for CD8. Contaminants from the bulk population, in the form of abundant clonotypes, could be found in FACS-sorted repertoires.

Per germline, CDR1 LGHDT and CDR2 YNNKEL (reference sequence). The CDR3 has 16 amino acids. V was clipped by 1 base and J by 5 bases; unmatched bases: 3. Generation of TCR cDNA used 5'RACE template switching (which added a universal primer site and UMIs). TCRdb used MiXCR to reprocess the 5' RACE reads, holding one entry per CDR3 protein. In the table there are approximately 510,000 distinct CDR3 sequences, around a fifth of which are singletons. Comments on this clonotype: Its antigen is not known.

This TCR was sampled from a man younger than 30 who received the YFV17D yellow fever vaccine. The chain links TRBV3-1 to TRBJ2-1; 12 nucleotides agree with TRBD2. The sample in question was PBMCs, obtained roughly 20 days after the first yellow fever vaccination. CDR3 bases: TGTGCCAGCAGCCAAGGGACTAGCGGGGCTAACAATGAGCAGTTCTTC. It is translated as CASSQGTSGANNEQFF.